These 30 T cell receptor beta chains originate from one sample sequenced in a study of blood T cell repertoires in COVID-19 (dated by TCRdb to 2020 to 2022). The library was produced with the immunoSEQ multiplex PCR assay. The table comes from immuneACCESS by way of TCRdb, which keeps in-frame sequences with V and J called. Part of the clones is missing from these tables; in studies checked, under half for an unresolved V gene and the rest for unknown reasons. Within this sample are fewer than 100,000 clones, with approximately 83% of them counted one time only. The ten largest clones capture roughly 4% of the sample. Sequencing was done on a sample of peripheral blood. All receptors come from a man between 60 and 70 years old with acute or convalescent COVID-19.

The chain's CDR3 is CSYQGSGNTIYF. For the CDR3, the DNA is TGCAGCTACCAGGGCTCTGGAAACACCATATATTTT. This chain connects TRBV29-1 to TRBJ1-3, with D tentatively TRBD1 (5 bases). Per the germline V gene, CDR1 is SQVTM and CDR2 is ANQGSEA. CDR3 length equals 12 residues. The V end lost 8 bases, the J end lost 0 bases, and 8 bases lay between the germline ends.

The chain employs TRBV25-1 and TRBJ1-2; 8 bases fit TRBD1. The CDR3 consists of 16 residues. In germline, CDR1 is MGHDK, CDR2 SYGVNS. V dropped 3 bases and J dropped 6; count of bases not matched to a gene: 12. The chain's CDR3 is CASSEALGAGGHGYTF. DNA for the CDR3: TGTGCCAGCAGTGAGGCGCTTGGGGCAGGGGGCCATGGCTACACCTTC.

The chain recombines TRBV7-2 with TRBJ2-7; 13 nucleotides align to TRBD2. Germline lookup yields CDR1 SGHTA and CDR2 FQGNSA. The CDR3 totals 16 residues. The ends lost 5 bases at V and 3 bases at J; junction bases unmatched: 7. CDR3 nucleotides: TGTGCCAGCAGCCAAACGGGGACTAGCGGGGTCTACGAGCAGTACTTC. Translation gives CASSQTGTSGVYEQYF. Based on the CDR3 plus reference TRBV7-2 and TRBJ2-7, the full variable domain is GAGVSQSPSNKVTEKGKDVELRCDPISGHTALYWYRQSLGQGLEFLIYFQGNSAPDKSGLPSDRFSAERTGGSVSTLTIQRTQQEDSAVYLCASSQTGTSGVYEQYFGPGTRLTVT.

In DNA form, the CDR3 reads TGTGCCAGCAGTGAAGAGGCAGGGGCCTCCTACGAGCAGTACTTC. It encodes CASSEEAGASYEQYF. V is TRBV6-1 and J is TRBJ2-7; tentative D call: TRBD1 (6 bases). The germline V gene encodes CDR1 MNHNS and CDR2 SASEGT. V shed 1 base and J shed 0 bases, with 10 bases lying between them. CDR3 length equals 15 residues.

V gene TRBV15 combines with J gene TRBJ2-7; weak D call: TRBD2 (6 bases). Germline CDR1 is LNHNV and CDR2 is YYDKDF (reference sequence). This CDR3 is built from 18 residues. V lost 4 bases, J lost 2 bases, and 24 bases lay in between. The CDR3 loop is CATSTITRDLDPAYEQYF. DNA for the CDR3: TGTGCCACCAGCACAATCACCCGGGACTTAGATCCAGCCTACGAGCAGTACTTC.

The chain links TRBV3-1 (or the pseudogene TRBV3-2) to TRBJ2-1; 11 nucleotides align to TRBD2. Germline assignment: CDR1 LGHDT and CDR2 YNNKEL (reference sequence). CDR3 length equals 16 residues. Losses at the gene ends were 3 bases for V and 5 bases for J; bases not matched to a gene: 6. This CDR3 is CASSHVLAGGHNEQFF. The CDR3 DNA is TGTGCCAGCAGCCACGTCCTAGCGGGGGGCCACAATGAGCAGTTCTTC.

The rearrangement links TRBV6-1 to TRBJ2-7; 9 nucleotides agree with TRBD1. Germline V gene sequence: CDR1 MNHNS, CDR2 SASEGT. The CDR3 runs to 12 residues. Trimming took 10 bases from V and 2 from J; bases not matched to a gene: 3. CDR3 in amino acids: CATGTGTYEQYF. CDR3 nucleotides: TGTGCCACCGGGACAGGGACCTACGAGCAGTACTTC.

V and J are TRBV5-5 and TRBJ1-2; D ambiguous. V dropped 0 bases and J dropped 1 base, with 4 bases sitting between them. Germline loops: CDR1 SGHKS, CDR2 YYEKEE (reference sequence). CDR3 length: 13 residues. For the CDR3, the DNA is TGTGCCAGCAGCTTGGTCAGTAACTATGGCTACACCTTC. The encoded protein is CASSLVSNYGYTF.

The chain uses TRBV9 and TRBJ1-1, with a tentative D call TRBD1 (6 bases). The CDR3 is made up of 16 amino acids. Germline V gene data show CDR1 as SGDLS and CDR2 as YYNGEE. Between the trimmed V and J ends, which lost 0 bases and 4 bases, there was a span of 16 bases. The CDR3: CASSVDPGQSGTEAFF. In nucleotides, the CDR3 is TGTGCCAGCAGCGTAGATCCGGGACAAAGTGGCACTGAAGCTTTCTTT.

The chain is built from TRBV6-5 and TRBJ2-2; TRBD2 matches 11 bases. Germline V gene data show CDR1 as MNHEY and CDR2 as SVGAGI. The CDR3 has 15 residues. The V segment lost 8 bases and the J segment 7 bases; nucleotides outside the gene matches: 9. CDR3 sequence (DNA): TGTGCCAGCGTATCTAGCGGGGGGCCGGGCGGGGAGCTGTTTTTT. As protein: CASVSSGGPGGELFF.

The J gene is TRBJ2-2, the V gene TRBV4-1; the match to TRBD1 covers 8 bases. This CDR3 comprises 16 residues. The junction had 2 bases not matched to a gene; V was cut back by 1 base and J by 1 base. The germline V gene encodes CDR1 MGHRA and CDR2 YSYEKL. CDR3 sequence (DNA): TGCGCCAGCAGCCAAGGACAGGGGTGGAACACCGGGGAGCTGTTTTTT. Its translation: CASSQGQGWNTGELFF.

J is TRBJ2-1 and V is TRBV4-2; D perhaps matches TRBD2 (6 bases). V was clipped by 6 bases and J by 6 bases, with 12 bases between them. The germline CDR1 and CDR2 sequences are LGHNA and YNFKEQ. This CDR3 contains 13 residues. The CDR3 coding sequence is TGTGCCAGCAGAAACCGGGACTTCAATGAGCAGTTCTTC. Translated: CASRNRDFNEQFF.

The chain is built from TRBV15 and TRBJ2-2; D remains ambiguous. Germline assignment: CDR1 LNHNV and CDR2 YYDKDF (reference sequence). The CDR3 contains 15 residues. Trimming left V 0 bases short and J 1 base short, with 6 bases between. DNA of the CDR3: TGTGCCACCAGCAGAGATCACTTGAACACCGGGGAGCTGTTTTTT. It yields the protein CATSRDHLNTGELFF.

The genes are TRBV7-8 and TRBJ2-7, with 9 bases aligning to TRBD2. Germline CDR1 reads SGHVS; CDR2 reads FQNEAQ. This CDR3 has 17 residues. V lost 1 base and J lost 0; bases outside the gene matches: 7. The CDR3 DNA follows: TGTGCCAGCAGCTTAGTCGGTCTAGCGGGGAGCTCCTACGAGCAGTACTTC. Protein sequence: CASSLVGLAGSSYEQYF.

This clone was seen a single time. The DNA for the CDR3 is TGTGCCAGCAGCGTAAGGGGGACTAGCGGGCGACGGGACAACAATGAGCAGTTCTTC. Protein sequence: CASSVRGTSGRRDNNEQFF. The genes are TRBV21-1 and TRBJ2-1; the D call TRBD2 from the table was never checked on the DNA. TRBV21-1 is termed a pseudogene. The CDR3 contains 19 residues.

This sequence joins TRBV6-5 and TRBJ2-1; a weak D match, TRBD1 (6 bases). There are 14 residues in the CDR3. From germline, CDR1 is MNHEY and CDR2 SVGAGI. Deletions cut 6 bases from V and 8 bases from J, with 17 bases between. The CDR3 coding sequence is TGTGCCAGCAGAGGTACAGGGTTGATTCATGAGCAGTTCTTC. Translation gives CASRGTGLIHEQFF.

This chain links TRBV10-3 with TRBJ2-5, with 7 nucleotides matching TRBD2. The CDR3 loop spans 11 amino acids. CDR1 ENHRY and CDR2 SYGVKD come from the germline V gene. V dropped 11 bases and J dropped 5; count of bases not matched to a gene: 5. CDR3 in DNA: TGTGCCGGGGGAGGGCCGGAGACCCAGTACTTC. Translating it yields CAGGGPETQYF.

The J gene is TRBJ2-5, the V gene TRBV15; 10 bases align to TRBD2. The V and J ends lost 4 bases and 5 bases, in that order; junction bases with no gene match: 19. The CDR3 covers 19 residues. Germline CDR1 reads LNHNV; CDR2 reads YYDKDF (reference sequence). The CDR3 bases are TGTGCCACCAGCACTCAACCCCCAAGCGGGGGGGCGTTTGCCGAGACCCAGTACTTC. This translates into CATSTQPPSGGAFAETQYF.

The chain joins TRBV9 to TRBJ1-3; the D is unclear. The germline V and J ends were trimmed by 3 bases and 3 bases, with 10 bases remaining between them. Germline V gene sequence: CDR1 SGDLS, CDR2 YYNGEE. The CDR3 contains 14 residues. CDR3 in DNA: TGTGCCAGCAGCGAAGAGGCATTTGGAAACACCATATATTTT. This codes for CASSEEAFGNTIYF.

J is TRBJ2-5 and V is TRBV5-1, with 16 bases aligning to TRBD2. CDR1 and CDR2 from the germline V gene are SGHRS and YFSETQ. The ends lost 4 bases at V and 1 base at J; junction bases unmatched: 7. The CDR3 is 18 amino acids. CDR3 region: CASSRLGLAGGSQETQYF. CDR3 nucleotides: TGCGCCAGCAGCCGCCTGGGACTAGCGGGAGGGTCCCAAGAGACCCAGTACTTC.

J is TRBJ2-2 and V is TRBV19; 10 bases agree with TRBD2. V shed 7 bases, J shed 4 bases, and the junction held 9 bases outside the gene matches. The length of the CDR3 is 16 residues. CDR1 is LNHDA, CDR2 SQIVND, per germline (reference sequence). The CDR3 nucleotides read TGTGCCAGTAAGCGAGCTAGCGGGAGCTCCACCGGGGAGCTGTTTTTT. It specifies CASKRASGSSTGELFF.

The gene calls are TRBV2 and TRBJ1-1; 9 positions agree with TRBD1. The ends lost 3 bases at V and 5 bases at J; junction bases unmatched: 7. Germline assignment: CDR1 SNHLY and CDR2 FYNNEI. This CDR3 has 15 amino acids. The CDR3, as DNA: TGTGCCAGCAGTGAGGGGACAGGGTGGATTACTGAAGCTTTCTTT. Its translation is CASSEGTGWITEAFF.

The chain combines TRBV4-1 with TRBJ1-2, with unresolved D. The CDR3 spans 15 residues. Deletions cut 0 bases from V and 4 bases from J, with 12 bases between. The germline gives CDR1 MGHRA, CDR2 YSYEKL. CDR3 in DNA: TGCGCCAGCAGCCAAGAAGAGGGTCCAACCTATGGCTACACCTTC. Translation gives CASSQEEGPTYGYTF.

The chain uses TRBV4-3 and TRBJ2-3; weak D call: TRBD2 (6 bases). Between the trimmed V and J ends, which lost 0 bases and 7 bases, there was a span of 14 bases. Germline values: CDR1 LGHNA, CDR2 YSLEER. CDR3 length: 15 amino acids. The CDR3 DNA sequence: TGCGCCAGCAGCCAAGATGGGAGGACATCAAATACGCAGTATTTT. Translated, it gives CASSQDGRTSNTQYF.

The gene calls are TRBV18 and TRBJ2-3; possibly TRBD1 for D (6 bases). V lost 0 bases and J lost 3, with 10 bases in between. This CDR3 is built from 15 residues. Germline-derived CDR1 and CDR2 are KGHSH and LQKENI. The CDR3 sequence is CASSPPFQGTDTQYF. The CDR3, as DNA: TGTGCCAGCTCACCACCGTTCCAGGGGACAGATACGCAGTATTTT.

This rearrangement joins TRBV5-1 to TRBJ2-1; TRBD2 might be the D (6 bases). Trimming took 3 bases from V and 7 from J, leaving 17 bases between them. The CDR3 has 15 amino acids. CDR1 is SGHRS, CDR2 YFSETQ, per germline. The CDR3, as DNA: TGCGCCAGCAGCTATGTAGTTGCGGGAAGTAATGAGCAGTTCTTC. Amino acids: CASSYVVAGSNEQFF.

This rearrangement joins TRBV6-5 to TRBJ1-2; TRBD1 aligns across 12 bases. J was trimmed by 8 bases and V by 4 bases; bases with no gene match: 5. From germline, CDR1 is MNHEY and CDR2 SVGAGI. The CDR3 is 14 amino acids. CDR3 sequence: CASSSGQGARGYTF. The CDR3 nucleotides read TGTGCCAGCAGTTCGGGACAGGGGGCTCGGGGCTACACCTTC.

The rearrangement links TRBV19 to TRBJ1-6; the match to TRBD1 covers 9 bases. Germline lookup yields CDR1 LNHDA and CDR2 SQIVND (reference sequence). The V gene end was trimmed by 3 bases and the J gene end by 0 bases; junction bases not matched to a gene: 15. This CDR3 is 21 amino acids long. CDR3 DNA sequence: TGTGCCAGTAGTATTGGTCCGGGACAGGGCAAAACAAGCTCCTATAATTCACCCCTCCACTTT. This codes for CASSIGPGQGKTSSYNSPLHF.

This chain connects TRBV7-6 to TRBJ1-5; perhaps TRBD1 as D (5 bases). CDR1 and CDR2 (germline): SGHVS, FNYEAQ. This CDR3 has 13 residues. With 8 bases removed from V and 5 bases from J, the gap between germline ends came to 13 bases. CDR3 bases: TGTGCCAGCGGCAGGGTCAGGGATCAGCCCCAGCATTTT. It specifies CASGRVRDQPQHF. Filled out from reference TRBV7-6 and TRBJ1-5, the complete variable domain reads GAGVSQSPRYKVTKRGQDVALRCDPISGHVSLYWYRQALGQGPEFLTYFNYEAQQDKSGLPNDRFSAERPEGSISTLTIQRTEQRDSAMYRCASGRVRDQPQHFGDGTRLSIL.

This chain links TRBV9 with TRBJ2-2; the match to TRBD2 covers 9 bases. The V gene end was trimmed by 2 bases and the J gene end by 3 bases; junction bases not matched to a gene: 2. The CDR3 runs to 15 residues. Germline values: CDR1 SGDLS, CDR2 YYNGEE. In DNA form, the CDR3 reads TGTGCCAGCAGCGTGACTAGCGGATACACCGGGGAGCTGTTTTTT. Its translation: CASSVTSGYTGELFF. Using reference TRBV9 and TRBJ2-2 for the parts outside the CDR3, the full variable domain is DSGVTQTPKHLITATGQRVTLRCSPRSGDLSVYWYQQSLDQGLQFLIQYYNGEERAKGNILERFSAQQFPDLHSELNLSSLELGDSALYFCASSVTSGYTGELFFGEGSRLTVL.